This T cell receptor (beta chain) was identified during a study of cytomegalovirus exposure and HLA in healthy donors. The PCR employed 60 Vbeta primers together with 13 Jbeta primers. Generated by immunoSEQ multiplex PCR, the TCRdb table keeps only in-frame clones and is missing some. The table lists 180,000 or so clones, around 83% of them singletons. This CDR3 comprises 14 residues. From germline, CDR1 is MNHEY and CDR2 SMNVEV (reference sequence). A note on this clone: The germline gene is not matched at one end of the junction; a read error may be the cause. Distinct nucleotide sequences in the sample also encode this CDR3.

This sequence joins TRBV27 and TRBJ2-7, with a tentative D call TRBD1 (5 bases). Sequencing was carried out using PBMCs. This clonotype was obtained from a woman between 45 and 60 years old in good health and CMV-seropositive. CDR3 nucleotides: TGCGCCAGCTGGGGCAAGGGCTTGTCCTACGAGCAGTACTTC. Residues: CASWGKGLSYEQYF.